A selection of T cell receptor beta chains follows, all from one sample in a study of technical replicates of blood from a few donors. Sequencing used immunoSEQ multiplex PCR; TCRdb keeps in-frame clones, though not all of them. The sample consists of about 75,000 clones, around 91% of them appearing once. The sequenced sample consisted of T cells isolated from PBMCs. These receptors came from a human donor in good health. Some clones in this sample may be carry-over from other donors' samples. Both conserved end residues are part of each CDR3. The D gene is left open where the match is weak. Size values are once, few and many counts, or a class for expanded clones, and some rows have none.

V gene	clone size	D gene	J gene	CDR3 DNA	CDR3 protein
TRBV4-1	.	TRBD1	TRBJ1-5	TGCGCCAGCAGCCAAGGCCAGGGGGCCGGCAATCAGCCCCAGCATTTT	CASSQGQGAGNQPQHF
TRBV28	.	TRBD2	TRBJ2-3	TGTGCCAGCAGTCCCGGGACTAGGAGCACAGATACGCAGTATTTT	CASSPGTRSTDTQYF
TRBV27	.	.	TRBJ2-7	TGTGCCAGCAGTTTAAGGTTGGCAGGGACCTACGAGCAGTACTTC	CASSLRLAGTYEQYF
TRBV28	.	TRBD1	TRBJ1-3	TGTGCCAGCAGTCCAACAGGGGGGATTGGAAACACCATATATTTT	CASSPTGGIGNTIYF
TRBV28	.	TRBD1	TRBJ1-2	TGTGCCAGCAGCATAGGACAGGCTAACTATGGCTACACCTTC	CASSIGQANYGYTF
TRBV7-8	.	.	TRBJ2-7	TGTGCCAGCAGCTTACAAGAATCTAGCTCCTACGAGCAGTACTTC	CASSLQESSSYEQYF
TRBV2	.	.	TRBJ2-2	TGTGCCAGCAGTGAATATGGGGGCTACGGCGGGGAGCTGTTTTTT	CASSEYGGYGGELFF
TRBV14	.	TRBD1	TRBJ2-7	TGTGCCAGCAGCCAAGGACCGGGACAGGGTAGGAGCTACGAGCAGTACTTC	CASSQGPGQGRSYEQYF
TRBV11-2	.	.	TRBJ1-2	TGTGCCAGCAGTTCCCCGAGGGGAGGCAAATCTAACTATGGCTACACCTTC	CASSSPRGGKSNYGYTF
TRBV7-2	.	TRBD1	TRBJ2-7	TGTGCCAGCAGCCCGGGGACAGGACCCTACGAGCAGTACTTC	CASSPGTGPYEQYF
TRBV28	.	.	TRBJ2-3	TGTGCCAGCAGTTTTGTAGCGGCCTACACAGATACGCAGTATTTT	CASSFVAAYTDTQYF
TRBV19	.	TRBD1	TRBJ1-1	TGTGCCAGTAGTATAGGCCCCCGACAGGGGAGGAACACTGAAGCTTTCTTT	CASSIGPRQGRNTEAFF
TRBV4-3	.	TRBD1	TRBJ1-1	TGCGCCAGCAGCCGCCTCACAGGGGTTTTAAGTGAAGCTTTCTTT	CASSRLTGVLSEAFF
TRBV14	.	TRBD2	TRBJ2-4	TGTGCCAGCAGCCCGAGCGGGGGGGCCAAAAACATTCAGTACTTC	CASSPSGGAKNIQYF
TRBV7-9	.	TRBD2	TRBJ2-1	TGTGCCAGCAGCGGGACTAGCGGGGGGAATGAGCAGTTCTTC	CASSGTSGGNEQFF
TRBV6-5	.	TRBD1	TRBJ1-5	TGTGCCAGCGCCTCCGGGACAGGGGTTTTCGCCCAGCATTTT	CASASGTGVFAQHF
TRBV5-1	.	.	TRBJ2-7	TGCGCCAGCAGCTTGGCTAGTGAGCAGTACTTC	CASSLASEQYF
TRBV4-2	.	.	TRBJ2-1	TGTGCCAGCAGCCAAGTGGAGTTTGAGCAGTTCTTC	CASSQVEFEQFF
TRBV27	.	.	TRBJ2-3	TGTGCCAGCAGTTTACCGGGGACTCCCGATACGCAGTATTTT	CASSLPGTPDTQYF
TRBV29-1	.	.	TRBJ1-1	TGCAGCGTCGGGTCGTTGTTAAATCCGAACACTGAAGCTTTCTTT	CSVGSLLNPNTEAFF
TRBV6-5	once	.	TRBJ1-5	TGTGCCAGCAGTTACTCGCGGATTAGCAATCAGCCCCAGCATTTT	CASSYSRISNQPQHF
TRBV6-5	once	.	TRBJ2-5	TGTGCCAGCAGTTACAGGGGCTCAGCAGAGACCCAGTACTTC	CASSYRGSAETQYF
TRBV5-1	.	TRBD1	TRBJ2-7	TGCGCCAGCAATCCCGTGGGACAGGGGGCAGGGGAGCAGTACTTC	CASNPVGQGAGEQYF
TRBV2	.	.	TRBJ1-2	TGTGCCAGCAGTGAGAGTGCGAGGGAAGCTAGCCTAGAGGGTGGCTACACCTTC	CASSESAREASLEGGYTF
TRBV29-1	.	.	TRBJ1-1	TGCAGCGTTGAAGACGCAGAATTTACGAACACTGAAGCTTTCTTT	CSVEDAEFTNTEAFF
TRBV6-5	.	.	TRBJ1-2	TGTGCCAGCAGTCGAGACTGGGTGGCGGGCTACACCTTC	CASSRDWVAGYTF
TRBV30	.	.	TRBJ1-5	TGTGCCTGGAGTGTACTCGGGGTAAAGGGACAGCCCCAGCATTTT	CAWSVLGVKGQPQHF
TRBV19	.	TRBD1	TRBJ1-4	TGTGCCAGTGGAGAAGGGGGCTTGGGTGAAAAACTGTTTTTT	CASGEGGLGEKLFF
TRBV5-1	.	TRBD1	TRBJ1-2	TGCGCCAGCAGCTTGGACAGGGGGTATGGCTACACCTTC	CASSLDRGYGYTF
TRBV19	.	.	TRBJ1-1	TGTGCCAGTAGCCCTATGAACACTGAAGCTTTCTTT	CASSPMNTEAFF
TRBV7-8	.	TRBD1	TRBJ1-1	TGTGCCAGCAGCTGGACAGGGGGAAACACTGAAGCTTTCTTT	CASSWTGGNTEAFF
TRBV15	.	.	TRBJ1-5	TGTGCCACCAGCAGGAGAGGTGCCAATCAGCCCCAGCATTTT	CATSRRGANQPQHF
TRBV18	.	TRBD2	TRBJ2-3	TGTGCCAGCTCACCGAAAGCCCCAGCGGGAGCTGTAATAGATACGCAGTATTTT	CASSPKAPAGAVIDTQYF
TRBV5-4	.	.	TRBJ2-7	TGTGCCAGCAGCCCAGGGACACCGAGCTCCTACGAGCAGTACTTC	CASSPGTPSSYEQYF
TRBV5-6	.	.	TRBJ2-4	TGTGCCAGCAGCTTGGGACTAGCCAAAAACATTCAGTACTTC	CASSLGLAKNIQYF
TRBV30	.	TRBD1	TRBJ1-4	TGTGCCTGGAGTGACTCGGGACAGGGCTCTAATGAAAAACTGTTTTTT	CAWSDSGQGSNEKLFF
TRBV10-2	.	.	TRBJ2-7	TGCGCCAGCAGCCTGACAGAGAGCTCCTACGAGCAGTACTTC	CASSLTESSYEQYF
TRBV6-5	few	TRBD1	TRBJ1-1	TGTGCCAGCAGCCGGGACAGCTCCTTGAACACTGAAGCTTTCTTT	CASSRDSSLNTEAFF
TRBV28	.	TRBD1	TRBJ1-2	TGTGCCAGCAACACTCCGGGACAGGCTAAATCTCTGGGCTACACCTTC	CASNTPGQAKSLGYTF